This TCR beta chain was observed in a study of CD8+ T cells in alopecia areata. On this clone: Its target is unknown.

V lost 5 bases to trimming and J lost 2 bases, with 3 bases between them. CDR3 size: 11 residues. The germline gives CDR1 SGHAT, CDR2 FQNNGV. cDNA prepared by RNA extraction and subsequent reverse transcription served as the template for sequencing. Clones were read by immunoSEQ multiplex PCR, and TCRdb kept only the in-frame ones, dropping some. The repertoire holds about 94,000 clones, 60% to 80% seen once, with around 15% in the top ten. Study conclusions and caveats: As there was one nonresponder, how baseline CD8+ expansion relates to response remains uncertain.

Treatment here: oral pan-JAK inhibitor, 5-10 mg twice daily. The chain couples TRBV11-2 to TRBJ2-5; D ambiguous. The material sequenced was CD8+ T cells sorted from blood, taken between weeks 43 and 45, from a patient treated with tofacitinib. The sequence was collected from a human donor with alopecia areata. CDR3 amino acids: CASSLQETQYF. As DNA, the CDR3 is TGTGCCAGCAGCCTACAAGAGACCCAGTACTTC.